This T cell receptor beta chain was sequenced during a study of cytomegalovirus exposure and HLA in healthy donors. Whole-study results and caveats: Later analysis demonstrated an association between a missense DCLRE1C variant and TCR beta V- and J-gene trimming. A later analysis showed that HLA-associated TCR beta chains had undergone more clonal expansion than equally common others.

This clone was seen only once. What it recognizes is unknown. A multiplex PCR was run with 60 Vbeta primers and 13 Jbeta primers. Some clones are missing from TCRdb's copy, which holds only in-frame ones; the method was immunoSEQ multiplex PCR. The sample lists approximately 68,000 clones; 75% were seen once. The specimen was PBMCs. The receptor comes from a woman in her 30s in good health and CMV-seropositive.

This chain's CDR3 is CASSRGVPRGFEAFF. DNA of the CDR3: TGTGCCAGTAGTAGGGGGGTTCCACGGGGGTTTGAAGCTTTCTTT. The chain carries TRBV19 and TRBJ1-1; D is possibly TRBD1 (5 bases). In germline, CDR1 is LNHDA, CDR2 SQIVND (reference sequence). The CDR3 totals 15 residues. Trimming shortened V by 4 bases and J by 7 bases, and 19 bases separated the two germline ends.